This record looks at one T cell receptor beta chain sequence and its context. Its antigen is unidentified. CD45RO-negative, CCR7-selected cells formed the naive CD8 fraction, which excluded terminally differentiated effector memory CD45RA+ cells. Trimming shortened V by 1 base and J by 0 bases, and 13 bases separated the two germline ends. Looked up from germline, CDR1 is SEHNR and CDR2 is FQNEAQ (reference sequence). The CDR3 consists of 17 residues. The assay used deep level. Only in-frame clones appear in the TCRdb table, and some are missing; sequencing was by immunoSEQ multiplex PCR. This sample has about 1,900,000 clones, with about 95% found just once. This sample was taken from a study of shared clonotypes between healthy human individuals. Findings of the study overall: The rarefaction results pointed to incomplete sorted-subset sequencing despite large depth. Researchers found naive subsets generally carried larger estimated richness than memory subsets.

The receptor's source is a man between 18 and 35 years old in good health. The sequenced sample was naive CD8+ T cells sorted from blood. The chain joins TRBV7-9 to TRBJ2-4, with D tentatively TRBD1 or TRBD2 (5 bases each). The CDR3 region is CASSLEEGPKAKNIQYF. In DNA form, the CDR3 reads TGTGCCAGCAGCTTAGAAGAGGGGCCAAAAGCCAAAAACATTCAGTACTTC.